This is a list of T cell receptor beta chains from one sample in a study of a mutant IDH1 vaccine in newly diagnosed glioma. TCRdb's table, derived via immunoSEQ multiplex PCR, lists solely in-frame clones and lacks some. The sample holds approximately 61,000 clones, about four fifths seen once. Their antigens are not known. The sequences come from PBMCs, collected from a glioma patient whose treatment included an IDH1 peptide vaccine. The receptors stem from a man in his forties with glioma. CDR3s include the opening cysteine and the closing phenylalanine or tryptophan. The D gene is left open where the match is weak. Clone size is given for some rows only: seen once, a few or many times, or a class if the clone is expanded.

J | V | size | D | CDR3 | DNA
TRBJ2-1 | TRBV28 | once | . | CASSLYGSGGYNEQFF | TGTGCCAGCAGTTTATACGGGAGTGGGGGGTACAATGAGCAGTTCTTC
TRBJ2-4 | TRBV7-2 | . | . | CASSYGLAKNIQYF | TGTGCCAGCAGCTATGGACTAGCCAAAAACATTCAGTACTTC
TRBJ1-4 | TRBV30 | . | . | CAWSASTGTRGEKLFF | TGTGCCTGGAGTGCCTCTACCGGGACCAGGGGTGAAAAACTGTTTTTT
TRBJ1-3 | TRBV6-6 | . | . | CASSIGLTSSGNTIYF | TGTGCCAGCAGTATAGGACTCACGAGCTCTGGAAACACCATATATTTT
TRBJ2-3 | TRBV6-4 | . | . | CASRRASSSRDTQYF | TGTGCCAGCAGACGGGCCTCATCATCACGAGATACGCAGTATTTT
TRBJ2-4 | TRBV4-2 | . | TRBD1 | CASSQGTGARKNIQYF | TGTGCCAGCAGCCAAGGGACAGGGGCTCGGAAAAACATTCAGTACTTC
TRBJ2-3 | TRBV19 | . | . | CASSEGGQDTQYF | TGTGCCAGTTCAGAGGGGGGGCAGGATACGCAGTATTTT
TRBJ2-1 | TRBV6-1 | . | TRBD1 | CASTFGDRGYNEQFF | TGTGCCAGCACGTTCGGGGACAGGGGCTACAATGAGCAGTTCTTC
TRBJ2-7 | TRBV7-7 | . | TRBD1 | CASSPGTGAYEQYF | TGTGCTAGCAGCCCCGGGACAGGGGCCTACGAGCAGTACTTC
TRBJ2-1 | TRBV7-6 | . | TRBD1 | CASSIRGSGNEQFF | TGTGCCAGCAGCATCAGGGGGTCTGGGAATGAGCAGTTCTTC
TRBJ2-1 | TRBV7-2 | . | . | CASTSVSSYNEQFF | TGTGCCAGCACCTCCGTTAGCTCCTACAATGAGCAGTTCTTC
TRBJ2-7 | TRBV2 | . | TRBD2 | CASSRSGGSSYEQYF | TGTGCCAGCAGTCGAAGCGGGGGGAGCTCCTACGAGCAGTACTTC
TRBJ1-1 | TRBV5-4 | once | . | CASSLVGRPMNTEAFF | TGTGCCAGCAGCTTGGTAGGCAGGCCGATGAACACTGAAGCTTTCTTT
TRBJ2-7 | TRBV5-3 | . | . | CARSLYSYEQYF | TGTGCCAGAAGCTTGTATTCCTACGAGCAGTACTTC
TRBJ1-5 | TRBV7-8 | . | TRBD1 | CASSLRTGTPGVSNQPQHF | TGTGCCAGCAGCTTACGGACAGGGACTCCCGGAGTTAGCAATCAGCCCCAGCATTTT
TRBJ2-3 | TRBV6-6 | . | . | CASSYYISGDTQYF | TGTGCCAGCAGTTACTACATTAGCGGAGATACGCAGTATTTT
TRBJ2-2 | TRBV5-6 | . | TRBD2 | CASSKGLAGGPNGELFF | TGTGCCAGCAGCAAAGGACTAGCGGGAGGGCCTAACGGGGAGCTGTTTTTT
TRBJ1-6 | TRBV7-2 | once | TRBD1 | CASSPRTQGNSPLHF | TGTGCCAGCAGCCCCCGTACACAGGGGAATTCACCCCTCCACTTT
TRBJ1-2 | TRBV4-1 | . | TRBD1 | CASSQTQGANYGYTF | TGCGCCAGCAGCCAAACACAGGGGGCAAACTATGGCTACACCTTC
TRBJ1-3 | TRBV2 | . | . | CASSQDPGNTIYF | TGTGCCAGCAGCCAGGATCCTGGAAACACCATATATTTT
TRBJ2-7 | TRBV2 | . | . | CASSRTVRTYEQYF | TGTGCCAGCAGTCGGACAGTTAGAACCTACGAGCAGTACTTC
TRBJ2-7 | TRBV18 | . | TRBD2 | CASSPAGLPYEQYF | TGTGCCAGCTCACCTGCGGGACTACCCTACGAGCAGTACTTC